The TCR beta chain under discussion was sequenced for a study of shared clonotypes between healthy human individuals (dated by TCRdb to the early 2020s). About the full investigation: Three men and a couple of women, aged 18 to 49 years, made up the cohort. Per donor, leukapheresis produced somewhere between about 0.85 and 10 billion PBMCs. Blood TCR repertoires of a handful of healthy adults were deeply sequenced to estimate repertoire size and the extent of clonotype sharing between individuals. Different laboratories and diverse techniques were used to prepare libraries and sequence TCR repertoires, to increase sequencing depth and limit assay-specific biases.

There are 14 amino acids in the CDR3, from cysteine to phenylalanine inclusive. Solely the CDR3 DNA is kept, with 42 bases framed from the first base. From a lookup of the germline V gene (reference sequence), CDR1 and CDR2 are SGHNT and YYREEE. V is clipped by 0 bases and J by 7 bases, and the sequence between their germline boundaries is 13 bases long. Using the deep immunoSEQ assay, TCR CDR3 regions were amplified from genomic DNA by multiplex PCR. Extracted genomic DNA from each cell subset was distributed evenly across all wells of several immunoSEQ 96-well plates, and each plate was treated as a replicate. Each replicate PCR for unsorted PBMC received around 330 ng genomic DNA, equal to approximately 30,000 T cell genomes. Ten immunoSEQ deep assay plates were used to sequence the unsorted PBMC genomic DNA. Purified libraries were measured with a Qubit 3.0 fluorometer, size-checked on a Bioanalyzer 2100, and measured again with the KAPA Library Quantification kit. A separate single-read 150-cycle Illumina NextSeq 550 flow cell was used to sequence each immunoSEQ 96-well plate. In the authors' own workflow: The immunoSEQ output contained only junctional sequences without quality scores, so filtering could not match that applied to full-length reads. Sequences were annotated with PyIR, a Python wrapper for IgBLAST v1.9, and V/J genes and CDR3 were assigned using IMGT germline references. Reads were removed for weak V/J assignments (E-value above 1e-6), missing CDR3, stop codons, out-of-frame junctions, or ambiguous translated residues. V3J clonotypes were defined by identical inferred V gene, J gene, and CDR3 amino acid sequence. Percentage overlap between repertoires was computed as shared unique clonotypes divided by the size of the smaller repertoire. RTK rarefaction, the Chao1 estimator, and Recon v2.1 estimates of unobserved clonotypes were used to assess repertoire richness. TCRdb retrieved this table from immuneACCESS and kept in-frame rearrangements only. Not all clones are present; in checked studies, unresolved V genes account for under half, and no reason is known for the remainder. The V and J calls and clone size are taken from that table; D and trimming were inferred from the DNA. This sample has around 450,000 clones in its table, and around 79% of those were observed once. The top ten clones comprise approximately 13% of the sample.

Broad study findings and their caveats: Based on pairwise subsampling, the degree of clonotype sharing among donors was expected to be affected by sequencing depth. Only blood was sampled, and tissue TCR repertoires likely differ from those in blood. The genetic and exposure-history diversity represented was limited by the small number of donors.

Healthy HIV-negative adults with no recently reported acute infections or vaccinations were included as donors. Only Caucasian adults living in Nashville, Tennessee, USA were represented among the donors. For unsorted samples, roughly 81 million PBMCs were counted and genomic DNA was extracted with the QIAamp DNA Blood Mini kit. Blood was obtained by leukapheresis, after which PBMCs were separated by Ficoll-Histopaque density gradient centrifugation and cryopreserved in liquid nitrogen vapor phase. On this clone: It lacks a known antigen. Base quality data are lacking; no much larger clone is found one base away.

The chain is encoded by TRBV5-4 joined to TRBJ1-1; tentative D gene TRBD1, with 6 bases matching. Sequenced material: PBMCs. The receptor was derived from a woman aged 40 to 50 in good health. Some clones in this sample may be carry-over from other donors' samples. The CDR3 in this case is CASSLGAGEGEAFF. The sequence in DNA is TGTGCCAGCAGCTTGGGAGCAGGGGAGGGTGAAGCTTTCTTT.